The clone carrying this TCR beta chain was seen a handful of times. This entry comes from a study of PD-L1 blockade in urothelial cancer. Across the whole study: Beginning in the mid-2010s, patients received atezolizumab, given as 1,200 mg intravenously every 3 weeks.

As to time point: pretreatment peripheral blood. Sample numbers ranged from 1 to 8 per patient, encompassing pretreatment and on-treatment collections. The germline V gene has CDR1 SGHVS and CDR2 FQNEAQ. This CDR3 is built from 16 residues. With V trimmed by 0 bases and J by 5 bases, 7 bases remained unmatched. This table comes from immunoSEQ multiplex PCR, and its TCRdb copy is limited to in-frame clones, with some not included. The repertoire holds just under 65,000 clones, with 75% to 85% as singletons. The sample in question was PBMCs, obtained around atezolizumab (anti-PD-L1) treatment. The sequence was collected from a man between 65 and 85 years old with urothelial cancer. The rearrangement joins TRBV7-8 to TRBJ2-5, with TRBD2 identical over 9 bases. The CDR3, as DNA: TGTGCCAGCAGCTTAGCGAGGCGGGAGGGGATGGAGACCCAGTACTTC. Residues: CASSLARREGMETQYF.